One TCR beta chain is described in this entry. Its antigen remains unidentified. It has no much larger one-base neighbor in the sample; base qualities were not kept. Genomic DNA was isolated from the sorted cells so that the TCRbeta CDR3 region could be sequenced. The immunoSEQ Assay was used for sequencing of TCRbeta CDR3 regions. Imported from immuneACCESS, the table was reduced by TCRdb to in-frame sequences with V and J called. These copies leave out some clones; in studies compared against another copy, an unresolved V gene accounts for under half, and the cause of the remainder is not known. The sample contains some 79,000 clones, about 90% of them found a single time. The ten largest make up 0.44% of the sample. The sample originates from a study of OX40 agonist ivuxolimab in advanced cancers. Notes on the research overall: Ivuxolimab was an agonistic, fully human IgG2 monoclonal antibody directed against OX40 (CD134), a costimulatory receptor. Prior anti-PD-1, anti-PD-L1 or anti-CTLA-4 therapy was permitted, and 40% of dose-escalation patients had received checkpoint inhibitors. A male proportion of roughly 85% and a mean age of around 60 years, ranging from about 20 to 79, were recorded for the dose-escalation cohort. Intravenous ivuxolimab was administered to patients every 2 weeks at six dose levels: 0.01, 0.1, 0.3, 1.5, 3 and 10 mg/kg. Three dose-escalation patients achieved partial responses, one with hepatocellular carcinoma and two with cutaneous melanoma. Among the approximately 50 dose-escalation patients, some 19 had hepatocellular carcinoma, around 15 melanoma, 9 renal cell carcinoma and 9 head and neck cancer. Peripheral TCRbeta sequencing aimed to test whether ivuxolimab altered TCR sequence diversity and caused clonal T-cell expansion. The paper covers the monotherapy dose-escalation part of the phase I ivuxolimab trial, which included N ≈ 50 patients. Study-wide findings and limitations: At doses of 0.1 to 3.0 mg/kg, clonal expansion of both CD4+ and CD8+ blood T cells was observed from baseline to week 6. In partial responders in the 0.1-3.0 mg/kg groups, normalized peripheral clonal expansion was found to be among the lowest, especially among CD8+ T cells. Low levels of normalized T-cell clonal expansion were also seen in some patients who did not respond. The antigen specificity of the clonally expanded peripheral T cells was not determined. On average, CD8+ T cells showed more expanded clones than CD4+ T cells after ivuxolimab.

The trim is 5 bases for V and 2 bases for J, with a gap of 13 bases between the germline ends. CDR1 is given as SGHVS and CDR2 as FQNEAQ, both from the germline V gene. Including the terminal cysteine and phenylalanine, the CDR3 comprises 14 residues. Only the CDR3 DNA stays, 42 bases, in frame from base 1. The trial excluded patients who had a history of autoimmune disease or who were on systemic immunosuppression. Peripheral blood for TCR sequencing was collected from all dose cohorts at baseline, on cycle 4 day 1, and on cycle 7 day 1. The samples were drawn from a first-in-human, open-label, multicenter phase I dose-escalation trial of ivuxolimab. Adults with locally advanced or metastatic melanoma, renal cell, hepatocellular, or head and neck squamous cell carcinoma were enrolled in the trial. Before TCR sequencing, CD4+ T cells and CD8+ T cells from peripheral blood were sorted into separate populations.

The rearranged segments are TRBV7-8 and TRBJ2-7; the D segment may tentatively be TRBD1 or TRBD2, each giving 6 matched bases. The source is an adult with an advanced solid tumor such as melanoma, head and neck, liver or kidney cancer. The sequences come from CD4+ or CD8+ T cells sorted from blood, collected in a trial of the OX40 agonist ivuxolimab. The nucleotide sequence reads as follows: TGTGCCAGCAGCCCCAGGAGGGACACCTACGAGCAGTACTTC. This yields the protein CASSPRRDTYEQYF.